The clone carrying this TCR beta chain has only a few counts. V trimming: 5 bases; J trimming: 13 bases; junction bases outside the gene matches: 11. Germline CDR1 reads DFQATT; CDR2 reads SNEGSKA (reference sequence). CDR3 length equals 12 residues. The data are from a study of blood T cells in healthy people across ages. Sample-barcoded 5' priming and a J-beta primer mix drove a second PCR of 7 to 11 cycles. Via MiXCR, TCRdb re-called the 5' RACE reads, giving one row per CDR3 protein. The sample records around 800,000 distinct CDR3 sequences, about 47% being singletons. Healthy individuals of Caucasian origin from Russia, aged roughly 6 to 90, served as donors.

The sequence came from a man older than 75 in good health. The gene calls are TRBV20-1 and TRBJ1-2; 9 bases are shared with TRBD1. Sequenced material: blood. This chain's CDR3 is CSAGDREVVVTF. CDR3 nucleotides: TGCAGTGCTGGGGACAGGGAGGTGGTCGTCACCTTC.